This T cell receptor beta chain was sequenced in a study of shared clonotypes between healthy human individuals. Study context: The study enrolled two women and a few men aged 18 to 49.

In the original analysis: From ImmunoSEQ came sequences covering only the junction and carrying no quality scores, so filtering differed. Generated by immunoSEQ multiplex PCR, the TCRdb table keeps only in-frame clones and is missing some. Clonal size and the V and J genes are those of that table, whereas D and trimming came from the DNA. Among roughly 2 million clones, roughly 94% were seen once, and the ten largest hold approximately 0.13%. The healthy adult donors were HIV-negative and reported no recent acute infections or vaccinations. The J segment lost 4 bases and the V segment lost 5 bases, leaving 7 bases of the junction unmatched. The CDR3 contains 13 residues. Germline V CDR1 and CDR2: GTSNPN, SVGIG (reference sequence).

Sequencing input: naive CD4+ T cells sorted from blood. Noted subset: CD45RA+ positively selected. This chain joins TRBV30 and TRBJ1-2; 7 bases agree with TRBD1. The TCR comes from a young man in good health. The DNA of the CDR3 is TGTGCCTGGCCCAGACAGGGTGGCTATGGCTACACCTTC. It specifies CAWPRQGGYGYTF.